The clone carrying this T cell receptor beta chain turned up a few times. Its antigen is currently unknown. V lost 5 bases to trimming and J lost 5 bases; unmatched junction nucleotides: 17. Germline-derived CDR1 and CDR2 are SEHNR and FQNEAQ (reference sequence). The CDR3 contains 18 residues. This specimen comes from a study of CD8+CD57+ T cells in acquired aplastic anemia. The overall study: The average for DNA from sorted CD4+ and CD8+ cells was 3.2 ug.

TCR beta VDJ combinations and CDR3 sequences were profiled from genomic DNA. MiXCR was run by TCRdb on the reads, yielding one entry per CDR3 protein. The sample has 400,000 to 600,000 distinct CDR3 sequences, around a third seen once. Whole-study results and caveats: CD8+ Simpson's diversity in patients was not significantly different from that in controls.

Patients chosen for sequencing had shown CD8+CD57+ cell expansion by flow cytometry. Every patient was diagnosed with severe acquired aplastic anemia. The sequence derives from a human donor with aplastic anemia. The chain uses TRBV7-9 and TRBJ1-5, with TRBD1 matching over 8 bases. The sample comprised sorted CD4+, CD8+, or CD8+CD57+ T cells (not recorded which) from PBMCs. In DNA form, the CDR3 reads TGTGCCAGCAGCGCGCCCCGAGGTAGACAGGGGCAGGATCAGCCCCAGCATTTT. Residues: CASSAPRGRQGQDQPQHF.